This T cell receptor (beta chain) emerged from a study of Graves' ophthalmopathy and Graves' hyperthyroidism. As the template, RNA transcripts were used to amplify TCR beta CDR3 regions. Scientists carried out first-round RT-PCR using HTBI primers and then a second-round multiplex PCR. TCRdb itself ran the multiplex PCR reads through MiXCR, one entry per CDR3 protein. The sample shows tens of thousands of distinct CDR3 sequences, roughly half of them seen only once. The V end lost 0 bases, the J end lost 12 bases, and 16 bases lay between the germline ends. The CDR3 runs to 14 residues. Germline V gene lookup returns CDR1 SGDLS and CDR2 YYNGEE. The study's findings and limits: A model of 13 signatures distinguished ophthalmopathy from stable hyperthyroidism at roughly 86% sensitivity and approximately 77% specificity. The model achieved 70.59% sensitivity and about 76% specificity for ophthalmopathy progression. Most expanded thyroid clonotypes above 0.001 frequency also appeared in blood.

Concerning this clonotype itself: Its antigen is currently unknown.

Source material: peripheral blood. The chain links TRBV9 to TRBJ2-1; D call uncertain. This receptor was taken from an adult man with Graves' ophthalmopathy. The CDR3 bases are TGTGCCAGCAGCGTAGATGGGTCAGCAGATACGCAGTTCTTC. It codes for CASSVDGSADTQFF.